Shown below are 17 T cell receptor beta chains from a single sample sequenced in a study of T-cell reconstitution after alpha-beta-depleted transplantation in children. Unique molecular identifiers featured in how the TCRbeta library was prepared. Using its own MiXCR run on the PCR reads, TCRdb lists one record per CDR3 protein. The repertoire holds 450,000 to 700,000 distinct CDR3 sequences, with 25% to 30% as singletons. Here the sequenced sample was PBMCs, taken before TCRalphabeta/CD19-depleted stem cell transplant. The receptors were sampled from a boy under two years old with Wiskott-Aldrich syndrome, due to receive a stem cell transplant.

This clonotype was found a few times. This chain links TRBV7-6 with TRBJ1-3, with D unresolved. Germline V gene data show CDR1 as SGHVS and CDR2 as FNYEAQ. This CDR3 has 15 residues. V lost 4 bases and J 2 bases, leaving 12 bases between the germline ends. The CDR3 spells CASSSGPGPGNTIYF. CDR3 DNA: TGTGCCAGCAGCTCGGGCCCGGGCCCTGGAAACACCATATATTTT.

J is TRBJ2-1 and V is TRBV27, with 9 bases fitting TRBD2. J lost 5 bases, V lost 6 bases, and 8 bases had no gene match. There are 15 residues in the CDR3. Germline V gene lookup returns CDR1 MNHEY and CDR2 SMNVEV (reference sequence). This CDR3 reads CASRPTSGRHNEQFF. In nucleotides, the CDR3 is TGTGCCAGCAGACCTACTAGCGGGCGACACAATGAGCAGTTCTTC.

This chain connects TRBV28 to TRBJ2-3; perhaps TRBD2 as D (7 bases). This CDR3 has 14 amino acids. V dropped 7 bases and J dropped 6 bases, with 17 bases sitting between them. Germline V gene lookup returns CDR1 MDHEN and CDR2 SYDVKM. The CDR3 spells CASKRGGPRDTQYF. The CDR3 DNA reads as TGTGCCAGCAAACGCGGGGGCCCACGGGATACGCAGTATTTT. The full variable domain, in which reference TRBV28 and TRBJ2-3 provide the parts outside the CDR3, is DVKVTQSSRYLVKRTGEKVFLECVQDMDHENMFWYRQDPGLGLRLIYFSYDVKMKEKGDIPEGYSVSREKKERFSLILESASTNQTSMYLCASKRGGPRDTQYFGPGTRLTVL.

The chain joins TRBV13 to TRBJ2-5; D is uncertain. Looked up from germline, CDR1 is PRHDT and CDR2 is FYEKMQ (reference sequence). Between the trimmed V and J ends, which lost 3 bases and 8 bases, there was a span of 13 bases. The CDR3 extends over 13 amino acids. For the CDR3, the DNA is TGTGCCAGCAGCTTGGACCTAAGAGATACCCAGTACTTC. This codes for CASSLDLRDTQYF.

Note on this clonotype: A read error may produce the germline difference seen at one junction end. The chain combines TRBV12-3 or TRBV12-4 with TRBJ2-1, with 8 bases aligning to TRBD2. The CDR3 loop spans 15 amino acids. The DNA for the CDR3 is TGTGCCAGCAGTTTCTCTAGCGGGCGGCACAATGTGCAGTTCTTC. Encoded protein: CASSFSSGRHNVQFF.

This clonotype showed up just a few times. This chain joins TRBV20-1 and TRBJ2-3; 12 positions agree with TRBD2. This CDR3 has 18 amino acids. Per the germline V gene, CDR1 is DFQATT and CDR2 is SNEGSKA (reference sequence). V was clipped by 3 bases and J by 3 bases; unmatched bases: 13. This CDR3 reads CSASGLAGIGWRTDTQYF. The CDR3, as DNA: TGCAGTGCTAGCGGACTAGCGGGAATAGGTTGGAGGACAGATACGCAGTATTTT.

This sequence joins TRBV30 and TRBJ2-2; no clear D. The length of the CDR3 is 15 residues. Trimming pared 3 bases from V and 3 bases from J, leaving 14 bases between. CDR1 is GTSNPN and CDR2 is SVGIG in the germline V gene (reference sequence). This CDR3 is CAWSQSFGYTGELFF. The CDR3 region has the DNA TGTGCCTGGAGCCAAAGTTTTGGATACACCGGGGAGCTGTTTTTT.

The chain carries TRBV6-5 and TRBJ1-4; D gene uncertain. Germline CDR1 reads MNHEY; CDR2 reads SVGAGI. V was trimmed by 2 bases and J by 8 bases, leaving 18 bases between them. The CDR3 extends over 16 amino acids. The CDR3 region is CASSYDPRALGEKLFF. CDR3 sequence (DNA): TGTGCCAGCAGTTACGACCCGAGGGCATTAGGAGAAAAACTGTTTTTT.

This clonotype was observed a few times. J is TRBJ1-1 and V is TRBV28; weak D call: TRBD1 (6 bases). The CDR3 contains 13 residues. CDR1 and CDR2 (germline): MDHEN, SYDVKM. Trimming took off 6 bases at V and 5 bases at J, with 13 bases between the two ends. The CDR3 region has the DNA TGTGCCAGCAGGTCCACAGGGAGGACTGAAGCTTTCTTT. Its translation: CASRSTGRTEAFF.

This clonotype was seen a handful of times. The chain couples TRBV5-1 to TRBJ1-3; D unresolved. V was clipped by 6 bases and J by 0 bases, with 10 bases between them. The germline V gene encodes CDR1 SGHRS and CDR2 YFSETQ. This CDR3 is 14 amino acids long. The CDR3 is CASTSDHSGNTIYF. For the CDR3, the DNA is TGCGCCAGCACGTCAGACCACTCTGGAAACACCATATATTTT.

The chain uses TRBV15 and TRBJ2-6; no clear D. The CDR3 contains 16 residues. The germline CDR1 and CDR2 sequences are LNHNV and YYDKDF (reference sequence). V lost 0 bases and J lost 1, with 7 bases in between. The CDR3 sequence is CATSRDSGSGANVLTF. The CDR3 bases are TGTGCCACCAGCAGAGATTCAGGTTCTGGGGCCAACGTCCTGACTTTC.

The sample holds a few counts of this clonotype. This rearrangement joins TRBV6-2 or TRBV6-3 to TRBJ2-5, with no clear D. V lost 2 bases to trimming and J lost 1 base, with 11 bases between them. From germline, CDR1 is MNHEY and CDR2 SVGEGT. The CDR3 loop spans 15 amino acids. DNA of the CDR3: TGTGCCAGCAGTTACGGTAGAAGGGTCCAAGAGACCCAGTACTTC. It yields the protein CASSYGRRVQETQYF.

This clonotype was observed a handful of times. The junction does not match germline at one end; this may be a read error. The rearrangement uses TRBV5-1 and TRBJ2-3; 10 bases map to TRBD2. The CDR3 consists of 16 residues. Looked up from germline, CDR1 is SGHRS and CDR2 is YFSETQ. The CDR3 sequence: CASSLGLAGVVHTLYF. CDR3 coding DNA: TGCGCCAGCAGCTTGGGCCTAGCGGGAGTGGTACATACGCTGTATTTT. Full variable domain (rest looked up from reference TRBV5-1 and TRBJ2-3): KAGVTQTPRYLIKTRGQQVTLSCSPISGHRSVSWYQQTPGQGLQFLFEYFSETQRNKGNFPGRFSGRQFSNSRSEMNVSTLELGDSALYLCASSLGLAGVVHTLYFGPGTRLTVL.

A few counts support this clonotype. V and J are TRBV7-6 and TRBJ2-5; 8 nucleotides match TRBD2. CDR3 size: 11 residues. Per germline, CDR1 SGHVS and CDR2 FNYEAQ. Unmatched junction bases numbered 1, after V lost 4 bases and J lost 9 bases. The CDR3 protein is CASSSGGAQYF. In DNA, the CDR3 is TGTGCCAGCAGCTCCGGGGGGGCCCAGTACTTC.

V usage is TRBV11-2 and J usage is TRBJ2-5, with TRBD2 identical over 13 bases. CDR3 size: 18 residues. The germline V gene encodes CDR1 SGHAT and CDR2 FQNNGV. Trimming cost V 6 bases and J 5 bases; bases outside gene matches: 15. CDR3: CASRATSGRAHRGETQYF. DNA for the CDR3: TGTGCCAGCAGGGCTACTAGCGGGAGGGCCCACCGCGGGGAGACCCAGTACTTC. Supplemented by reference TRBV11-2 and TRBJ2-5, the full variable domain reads EAGVAQSPRYKIIEKRQSVAFWCNPISGHATLYWYQQILGQGPKLLIQFQNNGVVDDSQLPKDRFSAERLKGVDSTLKIQPAKLEDSAVYLCASRATSGRAHRGETQYFGPGTRLLVL.

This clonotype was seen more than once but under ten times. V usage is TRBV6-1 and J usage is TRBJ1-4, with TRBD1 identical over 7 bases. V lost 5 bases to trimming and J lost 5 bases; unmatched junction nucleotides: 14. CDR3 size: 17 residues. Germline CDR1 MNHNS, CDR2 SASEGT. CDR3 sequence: CASSRRGVQGLNEKLFF. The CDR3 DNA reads TGTGCCAGCAGTCGCCGGGGGGTACAGGGGTTAAATGAAAAACTGTTTTTT.

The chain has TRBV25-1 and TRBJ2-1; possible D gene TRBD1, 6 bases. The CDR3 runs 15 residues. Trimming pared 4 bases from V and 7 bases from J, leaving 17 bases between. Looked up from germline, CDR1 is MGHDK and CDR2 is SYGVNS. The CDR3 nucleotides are TGTGCCAGCAGTGGGGCATTGGACAGAGGGAATGAGCAGTTCTTC. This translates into CASSGALDRGNEQFF.